The TCR beta chain under discussion was sequenced for a study of shared clonotypes between healthy human individuals. Study-wide results and caveats: Clonotypes shared by all four donors outscored non-shared clonotypes in generation probability.

Samples underwent the assay at deep level. This table comes from immunoSEQ multiplex PCR, and its TCRdb copy is limited to in-frame clones, with some not included. The profile covers approximately 2.4 million clones, with approximately 96% appearing a single time and approximately 0.13% taken by the ten largest. As regards this clone: Its target is unknown.

CDR3 length: 14 residues. V was trimmed by 4 bases and J by 8 bases, leaving 16 bases between them. The germline V gene has CDR1 SGHRS and CDR2 YFSETQ. This sequence was found in a man aged 18-30 years in good health. The V gene is TRBV5-1, the J gene TRBJ2-1; no clear D gene. Sequences were obtained from naive CD4+ T cells sorted from blood. Stated subset: CD45RA+ positively selected. DNA of the CDR3: TGCGCCAGCAGCCTGGCCCGGACGTCCCATGAGCAGTTCTTC. Its translation is CASSLARTSHEQFF. The variable domain in full, completed from reference TRBV5-1 and TRBJ2-1, reads KAGVTQTPRYLIKTRGQQVTLSCSPISGHRSVSWYQQTPGQGLQFLFEYFSETQRNKGNFPGRFSGRQFSNSRSEMNVSTLELGDSALYLCASSLARTSHEQFFGPGTRLTVL.